This TCR beta chain was recovered during a study of blood T cell repertoires in COVID-19 (dated by TCRdb to 2020 to 2022). Describing the broader study: Samples covering the acute and convalescent phases of COVID-19 were provided by collaborators in the United States, Italy and Spain. Sample metadata almost always included a de-identified subject ID, COVID-19 status, age in years and sex. The repertoires were released in a freely available public database meant as a resource for research on the immune response to SARS-CoV-2. Deeply sampled blood TCRbeta repertoires from subjects exposed to, actively infected with, or recovered from COVID-19 were included in the dataset. Samples were obtained from the ongoing ImmuneRACE study (first 160 participants) and from about 1,300 subjects provided by 6 global collaborators. Where available, HLA class I and class II types were obtained from metadata supplied by the sample provider rather than from assay-based typing. The material from the prospective study consisted of cDNA or gDNA derived from T cells, B-cell-depleted T cells, or PBMCs. Here is what the overall study found, with its caveats: How much clinical and demographic metadata was included differed by source and by participant, and the metadata was provided uncurated.

Remarks on this clone: There is no known antigen for this receptor. No qualities accompany the bases; no much larger clone lies one base away.

CDR1 and CDR2 are drawn from the germline V gene: SGHTS, YDEGEE. After removal of 4 bases from V and 4 bases from J, the junction retains 17 bases not matched to a gene. Counted from cysteine to phenylalanine, this CDR3 has 18 amino acids. The retained sequence is limited to the CDR3, 54 bases, with the frame set at the first base. Each collaborating institution followed its own protocols to collect whole blood in K2EDTA tubes. Collaborator samples were shipped for TCRbeta analysis as frozen whole blood, isolated PBMCs, or DNA extracted from either sample type. TCRbeta CDR3 regions were amplified from genomic DNA using the immunoSEQ Assay, a bias-controlled multiplex PCR. The source study handled its data this way. The number of nucleated cells in each sample was estimated from the amplification of reference gene primers within the assay. Sequence reads were collapsed and filtered to measure the absolute abundance of every unique TCRbeta CDR3 rearrangement. For each sample, productive Simpson clonality was calculated as the square root of Simpson's diversity index across productive rearrangements. The table comes from immuneACCESS by way of TCRdb, which keeps in-frame sequences with V and J called. Part of the clones is missing from these tables; in studies checked, under half for an unresolved V gene and the rest for unknown reasons. Clone size and V and J calls were adopted from that table, with D and trimming inferred from the DNA. The sample records tens of thousands of clones, about 88% of which are singletons. The top ten clonotypes cover roughly 13% of the sample.

Sequenced input: peripheral blood. The receptor comes from a human donor with active COVID-19. The donor label of this sample is uncertain. This chain is built from TRBV5-8 and TRBJ2-5; a stretch of 9 junction bases matches TRBD2. The DNA sequence reads TGTGCCAGCAGCCCCCTCCCCCGGGCGGGGGGGAATGGAGAGACCCAGTACTTC. Translated, it reads CASSPLPRAGGNGETQYF.